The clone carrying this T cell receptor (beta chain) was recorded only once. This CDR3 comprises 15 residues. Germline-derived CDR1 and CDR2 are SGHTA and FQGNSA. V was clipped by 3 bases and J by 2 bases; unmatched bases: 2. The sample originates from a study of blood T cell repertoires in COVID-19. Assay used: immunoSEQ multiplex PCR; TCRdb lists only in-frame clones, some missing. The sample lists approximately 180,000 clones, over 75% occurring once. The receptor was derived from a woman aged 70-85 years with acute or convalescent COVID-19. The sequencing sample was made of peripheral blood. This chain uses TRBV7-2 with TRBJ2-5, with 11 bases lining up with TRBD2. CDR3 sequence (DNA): TGTGCCAGCAGCTTCGTAGCGGGAGGGCAAGAGACCCAGTACTTC. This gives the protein CASSFVAGGQETQYF.